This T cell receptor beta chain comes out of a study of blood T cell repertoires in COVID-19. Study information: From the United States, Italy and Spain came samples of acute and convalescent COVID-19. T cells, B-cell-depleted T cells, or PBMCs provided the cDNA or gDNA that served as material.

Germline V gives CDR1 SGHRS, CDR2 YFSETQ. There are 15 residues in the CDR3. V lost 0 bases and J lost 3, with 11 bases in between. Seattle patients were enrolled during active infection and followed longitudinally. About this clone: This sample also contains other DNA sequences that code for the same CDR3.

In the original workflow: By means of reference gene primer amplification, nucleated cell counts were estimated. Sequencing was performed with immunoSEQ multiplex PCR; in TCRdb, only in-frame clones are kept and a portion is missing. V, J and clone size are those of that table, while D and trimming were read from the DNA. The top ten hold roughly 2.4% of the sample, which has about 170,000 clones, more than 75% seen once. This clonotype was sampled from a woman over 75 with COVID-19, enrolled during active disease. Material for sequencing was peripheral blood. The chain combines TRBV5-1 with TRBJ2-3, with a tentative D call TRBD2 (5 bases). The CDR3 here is CASSLVGERTDTQYF. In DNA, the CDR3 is TGCGCCAGCAGCTTGGTGGGAGAGAGAACAGATACGCAGTATTTT.